The TCR beta chain described here comes from a study of CD8 T cells in ankylosing spondylitis. The CDR3 sequence is 15 residues long. Germline CDR1 SGHAT, CDR2 FQNNGV. V lost 5 bases and J 5 bases, leaving 16 bases between the germline ends. This clonotype was counted at least ten times. Its antigen is not identified. Making use of molecular barcodes, quantitative 5'-RACE generated TCR beta libraries. TCRdb re-called the 5' RACE reads through MiXCR, storing one row per CDR3 protein. This table holds about 540,000 distinct CDR3 sequences, about an eighth found once. General observations from the study: Characteristic of ankylosing spondylitis blood, it appeared, was a TCR beta motif comprising eight highly homologous variants. Matched ankylosing spondylitis synovial fluid reportedly contained a significantly enriched population of disease-linked clones. Researchers report that disease-linked clones proved CD8+ and relatively rare in peripheral blood.

The rearrangement links TRBV11-2 to TRBJ2-1; possible D gene TRBD1, 6 bases. The TCR sequence derives from a male donor with ankylosing spondylitis. The sequenced sample was blood, either unsorted or a sorted T cell fraction (not recorded which). CDR3 in DNA: TGTGCCAGCAGCGCCCGGAACCGGGACAACAATGAGCAGTTCTTC. This encodes CASSARNRDNNEQFF. Filled out from reference TRBV11-2 and TRBJ2-1, the complete variable domain reads EAGVAQSPRYKIIEKRQSVAFWCNPISGHATLYWYQQILGQGPKLLIQFQNNGVVDDSQLPKDRFSAERLKGVDSTLKIQPAKLEDSAVYLCASSARNRDNNEQFFGPGTRLTVL.